The clone carrying this TCR beta chain has a single count. Antigen unknown. These data originate in a study of cytomegalovirus exposure and HLA in healthy donors. The study's findings and limits: In an earlier analysis, productive rearrangement rates for most beta V segments clustered near 87% or 30%. The study flagged some 180 TCR beta chains as cytomegalovirus-associated. Later analysis showed TCR association rates varying by HLA locus, highest for DRB1 and lowest for HLA-C.

Germline values: CDR1 SGHTA, CDR2 FQGNSA. This CDR3 contains 15 residues. This PCR relied on a set of 60 Vbeta primers and 13 Jbeta primers. Using immunoSEQ multiplex PCR, the repertoire was profiled, and TCRdb retains in-frame clones only, with some absent. The sample consists of over 70,000 clones, 77% of them appearing once. The clonotype originates from a man between 50 and 59 years old in good health and CMV-seropositive. The J gene is TRBJ2-5, the V gene TRBV7-2; the match to TRBD2 covers 9 bases. The J call may be wrong; the DNA end is better matched by TRBJ2-7. Material: PBMCs. The CDR3 DNA reads as TGTGCCAGCAGCCCAATAGCGGGAGAAGTATCCGAGCAGTACTTC. It yields the protein CASSPIAGEVSEQYF.